This T cell receptor (beta chain) was observed in a study of shared clonotypes between healthy human individuals. Study outcomes and limitations: Sample collection involved blood only; tissue repertoires are likely different.

The CDR3 extends over 17 amino acids. After removal of 3 bases from V and 4 bases from J, the junction contained 9 bases not matched to a gene. CDR1 is LNHDA and CDR2 is SQIVND in the germline V gene (reference sequence). TCRdb keeps only in-frame clones here, not all; method: immunoSEQ multiplex PCR. The sample yields 560,000 or so clones, 90% to 97% seen once. Turning to this clone: Its antigen is currently unknown.

CD8 cells regarded as naive lacked CD45RO, were positively chosen for CCR7, and omitted terminally differentiated effector memory CD45RA+ cells. The sequenced material came from naive CD8+ T cells sorted from blood. The sequence came from a woman aged 30 to 39 in good health. The chain joins TRBV19 to TRBJ1-2; 12 nucleotides align to TRBD1. CDR3 nucleotide sequence: TGTGCCAGTAGTATCCGGGACAGGGGGCGTTTTATCTATGGCTACACCTTC. This encodes CASSIRDRGRFIYGYTF. The full variable domain, with the rest looked up from reference TRBV19 and TRBJ1-2, is DGGITQSPKYLFRKEGQNVTLSCEQNLNHDAMYWYRQDPGQGLRLIYYSQIVNDFQKGDIAEGYSVSREKKESFPLTVTSAQKNPTAFYLCASSIRDRGRFIYGYTFGSGTRLTVV.